These T cell receptor beta chains were read from a single sample in a study of Graves' ophthalmopathy and Graves' hyperthyroidism. TCRdb recomputed calls from the multiplex PCR reads with MiXCR, one row per CDR3 protein. Among 400,000 to 450,000 distinct CDR3 sequences listed, under 25% were seen once. The sequencing sample was made of peripheral blood. The source of these receptors is a woman younger than 30 with stable Graves' hyperthyroidism. The CDR3 runs from the conserved cysteine through the conserved F or W. The order of the fields is D gene, J gene, V gene, clone size, CDR3 protein, CDR3 DNA. D genes are given only for firm matches. The size entry is marked missing in some rows and otherwise reads once, few, many or a size class.

>TRBD1|TRBJ1-3|TRBV11-1|few
CASSASGTGGNRGRNTIYF
TGTGCCAGCAGCGCATCCGGGACAGGGGGCAATCGAGGAAGAAACACCATATATTTT
>.|TRBJ2-7|TRBV5-1|many
CASSLLSASYEQYF
TGCGCCAGCAGCTTGCTTTCAGCGTCCTACGAGCAGTACTTC
>.|TRBJ1-1|TRBV12-3/TRBV12-4|many
CASSLPISNTEAFF
TGTGCCAGCAGTTTACCAATTTCGAACACTGAAGCTTTCTTT
>.|TRBJ2-5|TRBV5-1|.
CASSQNRRDQETQYF
TGCGCCAGCAGTCAAAACCGAAGGGACCAAGAGACCCAGTACTTC
>.|TRBJ1-1|TRBV6-1|many
CASSERQAAEAFF
TGTGCCAGCAGTGAACGTCAGGCCGCCGAAGCTTTCTTT
>.|TRBJ2-7|TRBV10-3|many
CAISESTRGVSEQYF
TGTGCCATCAGTGAGTCAACTAGGGGGGTGAGCGAGCAGTACTTC
>.|TRBJ2-7|TRBV12-3/TRBV12-4|many
CASSRPSSYEQYF
TGTGCCAGCAGTCGTCCAAGCTCCTACGAGCAGTACTTC
>.|TRBJ2-4|TRBV10-3|few
CAISDSVAQAKNIQYF
TGTGCCATCAGTGACTCGGTAGCGCAAGCCAAAAACATTCAGTACTTC
>TRBD1|TRBJ1-4|TRBV30|.
CAWSARGSEKLFF
TGTGCCTGGAGTGCCAGGGGGAGTGAAAAACTGTTTTTT
>.|TRBJ1-1|TRBV6-5|.
CASSYSMGASNTEAFF
TGTGCCAGCAGTTACTCGATGGGGGCCTCGAACACTGAAGCTTTCTTT
>.|TRBJ2-2|TRBV6-1|few
CASKGGSNTGELFF
TGTGCCAGCAAAGGGGGGTCGAACACCGGGGAGCTGTTTTTT
>.|TRBJ2-7|TRBV7-8|many
CASSFGGVGYEQYF
TGTGCCAGCAGCTTCGGAGGGGTGGGCTACGAGCAGTACTTC
>.|TRBJ2-2|TRBV24-1|.
CATIGSNTGELFF
TGTGCCACCATCGGCTCGAACACCGGGGAGCTGTTTTTT
>TRBD2|TRBJ2-5|TRBV12-3/TRBV12-4|many
CASSLGTSVETQYF
TGTGCCAGCAGTCTCGGGACTAGCGTAGAGACCCAGTACTTC
>.|TRBJ2-7|TRBV2|many
CASSPSTSYEQYF
TGTGCCAGCAGCCCCTCGACTAGCTACGAGCAGTACTTC
>TRBD1|TRBJ2-5|TRBV9|many
CASNPSGQGQETQYF
TGTGCCAGCAACCCTTCGGGACAGGGACAAGAGACCCAGTACTTC
>TRBD2|TRBJ2-7|TRBV7-9|many
CASSPLRTSGSYEQYF
TGTGCCAGCAGCCCGCTTCGGACTAGCGGTTCCTACGAGCAGTACTTC
>TRBD2|TRBJ2-5|TRBV20-1|many
CSARRASGSQETQYF
TGCAGTGCCCGAAGGGCTAGCGGGAGCCAAGAGACCCAGTACTTC
>.|TRBJ1-1|TRBV29-1|many
CSVASRLNTEAFF
TGCAGCGTTGCATCGAGATTGAACACTGAAGCTTTCTTT
>TRBD2|TRBJ2-7|TRBV19|many
CASSIQLAGGDEQYF
TGTGCCAGTAGTATCCAACTAGCGGGAGGGGACGAGCAGTACTTC
>.|TRBJ1-2|TRBV6-5|many
CASSYGMGYGYTF
TGTGCCAGCAGTTACGGGATGGGGTATGGCTACACCTTC
>.|TRBJ2-5|TRBV12-3/TRBV12-4|few
CASTGGGGEGTQYF
TGTGCCAGCACCGGAGGAGGGGGAGAAGGGACCCAGTACTTC
>TRBD2|TRBJ2-5|TRBV2|few
CASRTGLAVETQYF
TGTGCCAGCAGGACGGGACTAGCGGTAGAGACCCAGTACTTC
>.|TRBJ1-1|TRBV28|many
CASSSPENTEAFF
TGTGCCAGCAGTTCGCCAGAGAACACTGAAGCTTTCTTT
>TRBD2|TRBJ2-3|TRBV24-1|.
CATSDARVTSGGPDTQYF
TGTGCCACCAGTGATGCGAGGGTGACTAGCGGGGGACCAGATACGCAGTATTTT
>TRBD2|TRBJ2-5|TRBV2|many
CASSVSGSQETQYF
TGTGCCAGCAGCGTTAGCGGGAGCCAAGAGACCCAGTACTTC
>TRBD1|TRBJ2-7|TRBV2|many
CATRDRGHEQYF
TGTGCCACCCGGGACAGGGGACACGAGCAGTACTTC
>TRBD1|TRBJ1-2|TRBV28|.
CASSQDRGLPNYGYTF
TGTGCCAGCAGTCAGGACAGGGGGCTCCCGAACTATGGCTACACCTTC
>TRBD2|TRBJ2-7|TRBV4-1|many
CASSQSGLRTTEQYF
TGCGCCAGCAGCCAATCGGGACTACGTACTACCGAGCAGTACTTC
>.|TRBJ1-5|TRBV7-2|many
CASSFVTYQGANQPQHF
TGTGCCAGCAGCTTCGTAACCTACCAAGGGGCCAATCAGCCCCAGCATTTT
>TRBD1|TRBJ2-7|TRBV12-3/TRBV12-4|many
CASSPRMGTGPRVYEQYF
TGTGCCAGCAGTCCCCGAATGGGGACAGGGCCAAGGGTCTACGAGCAGTACTTC
>TRBD2|TRBJ2-5|TRBV30|many
CAWSLAGGETQYF
TGTGCCTGGAGTTTAGCGGGAGGGGAGACCCAGTACTTC
>TRBD1|TRBJ1-1|TRBV15|.
CATSPTQTGVSTEAFF
TGTGCCACCAGCCCGACCCAGACAGGGGTTTCTACTGAAGCTTTCTTT
>TRBD2|TRBJ2-5|TRBV6-2/TRBV6-3|.
CASSSWTSGRAVETQYF
TGTGCCAGCAGTTCCTGGACTAGCGGGAGGGCCGTAGAGACCCAGTACTTC
>.|TRBJ2-4|TRBV15|many
CATSRELAKNIQYF
TGTGCCACCAGCAGAGAACTAGCCAAAAACATTCAGTACTTC
>.|TRBJ1-1|TRBV30|many
CAWSSAGIAFF
TGTGCCTGGAGTTCGGCGGGGATTGCTTTCTTT
>TRBD1|TRBJ1-5|TRBV2|many
CASSGQGLWNQPQHF
TGTGCCAGCAGTGGACAGGGTTTATGGAATCAGCCCCAGCATTTT
>TRBD1|TRBJ2-2|TRBV5-1|many
CASKAGTGNTGELFF
TGCGCCAGCAAGGCCGGGACAGGGAACACCGGGGAGCTGTTTTTT
>TRBD1|TRBJ1-2|TRBV4-2|few
CASSQEGTGDGYTF
TGTGCCAGCAGCCAAGAAGGGACAGGGGATGGCTACACCTTC